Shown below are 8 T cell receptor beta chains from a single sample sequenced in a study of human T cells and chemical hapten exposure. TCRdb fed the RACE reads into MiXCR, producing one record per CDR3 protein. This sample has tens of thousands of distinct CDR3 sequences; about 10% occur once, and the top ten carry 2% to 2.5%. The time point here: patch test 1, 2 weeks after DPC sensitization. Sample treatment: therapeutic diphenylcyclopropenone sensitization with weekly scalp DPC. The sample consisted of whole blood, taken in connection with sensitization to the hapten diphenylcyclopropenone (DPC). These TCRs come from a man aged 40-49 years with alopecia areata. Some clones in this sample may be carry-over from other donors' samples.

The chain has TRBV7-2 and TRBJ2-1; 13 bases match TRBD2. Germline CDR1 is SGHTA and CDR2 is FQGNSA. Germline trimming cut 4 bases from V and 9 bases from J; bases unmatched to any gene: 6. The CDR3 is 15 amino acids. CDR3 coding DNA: TGTGCCAGCAGCTCTACTAGCGGGAGGGCCCCTGAGCAGTTCTTC. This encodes CASSSTSGRAPEQFF.

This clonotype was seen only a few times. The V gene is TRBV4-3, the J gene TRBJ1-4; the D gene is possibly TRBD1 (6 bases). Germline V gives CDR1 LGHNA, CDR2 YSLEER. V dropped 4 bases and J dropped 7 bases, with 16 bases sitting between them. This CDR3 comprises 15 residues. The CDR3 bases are TGCGCCAGCAGCCCCCGACAGGCCGGCTCTGAAAAACTGTTTTTT. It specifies CASSPRQAGSEKLFF.

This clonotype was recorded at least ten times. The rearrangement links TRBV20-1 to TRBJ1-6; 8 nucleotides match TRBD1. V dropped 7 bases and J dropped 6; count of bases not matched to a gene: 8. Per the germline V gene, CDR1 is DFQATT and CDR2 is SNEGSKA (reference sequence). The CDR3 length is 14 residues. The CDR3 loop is CSVRQGPSNSPLHF. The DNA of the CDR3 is TGCAGTGTCAGACAGGGGCCAAGTAATTCACCCCTCCACTTT.

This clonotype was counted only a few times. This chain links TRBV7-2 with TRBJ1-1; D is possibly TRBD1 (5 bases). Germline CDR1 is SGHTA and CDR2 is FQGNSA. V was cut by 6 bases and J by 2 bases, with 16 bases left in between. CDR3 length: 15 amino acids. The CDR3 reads CASRLSGGANTEAFF. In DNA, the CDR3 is TGTGCCAGCAGGCTCAGTGGGGGTGCAAACACTGAAGCTTTCTTT.

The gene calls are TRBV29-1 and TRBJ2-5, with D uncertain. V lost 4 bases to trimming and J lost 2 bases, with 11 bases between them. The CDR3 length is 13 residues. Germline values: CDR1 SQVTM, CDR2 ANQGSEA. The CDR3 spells CSVALPYQETQYF. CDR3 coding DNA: TGCAGCGTTGCTTTACCCTATCAAGAGACCCAGTACTTC.

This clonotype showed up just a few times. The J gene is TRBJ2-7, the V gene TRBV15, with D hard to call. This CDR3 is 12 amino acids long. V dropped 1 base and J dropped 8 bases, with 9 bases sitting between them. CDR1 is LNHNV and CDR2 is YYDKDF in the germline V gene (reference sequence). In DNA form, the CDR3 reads TGTGCCACCAGCAGAGGACCCGCAAAGCAGTACTTC. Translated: CATSRGPAKQYF. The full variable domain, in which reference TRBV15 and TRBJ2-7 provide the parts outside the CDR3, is DAMVIQNPRYQVTQFGKPVTLSCSQTLNHNVMYWYQQKSSQAPKLLFHYYDKDFNNEADTPDNFQSRRPNTSFCFLDIRSPGLGDTAMYLCATSRGPAKQYFGPGTRLTVT.

The CDR3 region has the DNA TGTGCCAGCACCAGCGGGAGGGCTGGGGGCGGGGAGCTGTTTTTT. It yields the protein CASTSGRAGGGELFF. This chain uses TRBV7-2 with TRBJ2-2; 10 positions agree with TRBD2. Unmatched junction bases numbered 9, after V lost 7 bases and J lost 7 bases. Germline CDR1 is SGHTA and CDR2 is FQGNSA. CDR3 length: 15 amino acids.

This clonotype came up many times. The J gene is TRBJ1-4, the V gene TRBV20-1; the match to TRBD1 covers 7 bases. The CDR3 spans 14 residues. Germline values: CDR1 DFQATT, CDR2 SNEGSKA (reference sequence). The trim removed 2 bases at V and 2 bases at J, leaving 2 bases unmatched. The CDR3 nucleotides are TGCAGTGCTAGAAAACAGGGGACTAATGAAAAACTGTTTTTT. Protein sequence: CSARKQGTNEKLFF.